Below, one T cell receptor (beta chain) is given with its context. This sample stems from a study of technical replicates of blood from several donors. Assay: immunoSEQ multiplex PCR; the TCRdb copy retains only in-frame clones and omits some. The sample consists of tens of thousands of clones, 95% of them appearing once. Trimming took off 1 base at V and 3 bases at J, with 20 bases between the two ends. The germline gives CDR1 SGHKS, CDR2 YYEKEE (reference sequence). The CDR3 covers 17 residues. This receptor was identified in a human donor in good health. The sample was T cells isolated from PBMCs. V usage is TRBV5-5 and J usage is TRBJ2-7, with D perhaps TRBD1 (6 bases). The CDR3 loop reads CASSLIRATGRNYEQYF. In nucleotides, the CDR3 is TGTGCCAGCAGCTTGATCCGGGCAACAGGGAGAAACTACGAGCAGTACTTC.